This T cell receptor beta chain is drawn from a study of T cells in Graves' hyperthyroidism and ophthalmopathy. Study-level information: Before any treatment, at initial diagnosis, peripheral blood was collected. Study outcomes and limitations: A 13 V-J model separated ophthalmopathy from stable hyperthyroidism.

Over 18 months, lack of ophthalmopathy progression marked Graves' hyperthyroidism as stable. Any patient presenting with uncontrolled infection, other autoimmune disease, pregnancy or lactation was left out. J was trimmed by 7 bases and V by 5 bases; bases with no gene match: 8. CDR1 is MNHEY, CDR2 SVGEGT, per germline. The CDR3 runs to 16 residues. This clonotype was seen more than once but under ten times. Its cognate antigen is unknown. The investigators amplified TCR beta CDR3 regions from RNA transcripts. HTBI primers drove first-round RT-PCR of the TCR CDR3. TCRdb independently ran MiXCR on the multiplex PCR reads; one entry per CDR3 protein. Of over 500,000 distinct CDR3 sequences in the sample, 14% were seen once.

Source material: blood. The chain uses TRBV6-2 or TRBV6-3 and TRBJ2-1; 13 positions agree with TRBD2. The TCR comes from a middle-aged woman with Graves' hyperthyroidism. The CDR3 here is CASSHRTSGSNNEQFF. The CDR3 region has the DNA TGTGCCAGCAGTCACCGGACTAGCGGGAGTAATAATGAGCAGTTCTTC.